A single sample gave rise to the 15 T cell receptor beta chains below, sequenced in a study of CD8+ T cells in alopecia areata. TCR sequencing used cDNA made by reverse transcription of extracted RNA. Clones were read by immunoSEQ multiplex PCR, and TCRdb kept only the in-frame ones, dropping some. Counted here are over 90,000 clones, 55% occurring once; the ten biggest clones make up 8% to 10%. What was sequenced was CD4+ T cells sorted from blood. Every receptor here comes from a human donor in good health.

Only a few counts were recorded for this clone. V gene TRBV5-5 combines with J gene TRBJ1-6; 8 positions agree with TRBD1. Germline V lookup: CDR1 SGHKS, CDR2 YYEKEE (reference sequence). This CDR3 comprises 14 residues. The ends lost 5 bases at V and 9 bases at J; junction bases unmatched: 7. The CDR3 bases are TGTGCCAGCAGGCACGGACAGGGAGCTTCACCCCTCCACTTT. Amino acids: CASRHGQGASPLHF.

This clone came up a few times. The CDR3 here is CSVMTTYQETQYF. CDR3 nucleotide sequence: TGCAGCGTAATGACCACGTACCAAGAGACCCAGTACTTC. The chain carries TRBV29-1 and TRBJ2-5, with D unresolved. CDR1 SQVTM and CDR2 ANQGSEA come from the germline V gene. The CDR3 length is 13 residues. Trimming took 6 bases from V and 0 from J, leaving 11 bases between them.

This clone was seen only a few times. The chain couples TRBV29-1 to TRBJ2-1; D is undetermined. Germline V gives CDR1 SQVTM, CDR2 ANQGSEA. V was shortened by 5 bases and J by 6 bases, with 17 bases between the two germline ends. The CDR3 is 14 residues long. CDR3 DNA sequence: TGCAGCGTTAGTGGGCCTACGCCGGGCAATGAGCAGTTCTTC. Protein sequence: CSVSGPTPGNEQFF.

The chain uses TRBV10-3 and TRBJ1-6, with D perhaps matching TRBD1 (5 bases). The CDR3 contains 13 residues. With 3 bases removed from V and 8 bases from J, the gap between germline ends came to 8 bases. Per germline, CDR1 ENHRY and CDR2 SYGVKD. Written as DNA, the CDR3 is TGTGCCATCAGTGAAGGCAGGGATTCACCCCTCCACTTT. Translated: CAISEGRDSPLHF.

CDR3 region: CASSLGGSDTQYF. The CDR3 DNA reads as TGTGCCAGCAGCTTAGGGGGTTCAGATACGCAGTATTTT. The chain recombines TRBV7-8 with TRBJ2-3; D gene uncertain. V was clipped by 1 base and J by 4 bases, with 6 bases between them. This CDR3 comprises 13 residues. Germline CDR1 SGHVS, CDR2 FQNEAQ.

The V gene is TRBV5-5, the J gene TRBJ1-2; no definite D call. The germline gives CDR1 SGHKS, CDR2 YYEKEE (reference sequence). This CDR3 contains 14 residues. V was clipped by 0 bases and J by 6 bases, with 12 bases between them. The CDR3 region is CASSLGRDLHGYTF. The CDR3 nucleotides read TGTGCCAGCAGCTTGGGGCGAGACTTGCATGGCTACACCTTC.

V gene TRBV5-1 combines with J gene TRBJ2-2, with TRBD1 matching 9 bases. Germline values: CDR1 SGHRS, CDR2 YFSETQ. J lost 4 bases, V lost 2 bases, and 9 bases had no gene match. The CDR3 totals 17 residues. This CDR3 reads CASSFRDREVRTGELFF. The CDR3 DNA sequence: TGCGCCAGCAGCTTCCGGGACAGGGAGGTTCGCACCGGGGAGCTGTTTTTT.

This chain connects TRBV27 to TRBJ1-6; no firm D call. Trimming stripped 6 bases from V and 6 bases from J, with 6 bases between. CDR3 length: 12 residues. Germline loops: CDR1 MNHEY, CDR2 SMNVEV (reference sequence). This CDR3 is CASRFLNSPLHF. The CDR3 bases are TGTGCCAGCAGATTCCTTAATTCACCCCTCCACTTT.

The J gene is TRBJ1-2, the V gene TRBV30; TRBD1 is a possible D gene (5 bases). This CDR3 region has 14 residues. V lost 2 bases to trimming and J lost 7 bases, with 17 bases between them. CDR1 and CDR2 from the germline V gene are GTSNPN and SVGIG (reference sequence). Here the CDR3 DNA reads TGTGCCTGGAGTCCCGGACCCCGGCAGGGTGGCTACACCTTC. It translates to CAWSPGPRQGGYTF.

This rearrangement joins TRBV12-5 to TRBJ2-3, with 15 bases fitting TRBD2. This CDR3 is built from 16 residues. Germline CDR1 is LGHNT and CDR2 is FRNRAP. V lost 5 bases and J lost 6; bases outside the gene matches: 6. CDR3 DNA: TGTGCTAGTGGTAAAGGACTAGCGGGGGGGCTCGATACGCAGTATTTT. This gives the protein CASGKGLAGGLDTQYF.

On this clone: Germline is not matched at one junction end, which may reflect a read error. This CDR3 reads CASSYSRYRQSSLF. In DNA form, the CDR3 reads TGTGCCAGCAGTTACTCGAGGTATCGACAGTCCTCACTTTTT. The V call is TRBV6-5, the J call TRBJ1-4, with a possible D match to TRBD1 (5 bases). CDR1 is MNHEY, CDR2 SVGAGI, per germline. The CDR3 is made up of 14 amino acids.

The genes are TRBV4-3 and TRBJ2-7, with 8 bases matching TRBD2. The CDR3 sequence is 16 residues long. Germline-derived CDR1 and CDR2 are LGHNA and YSLEER. V dropped 2 bases and J dropped 5; count of bases not matched to a gene: 11. The CDR3 DNA is TGCGCCAGCAGCCAATCCCACGGGGGGGTAGCTGACGAGCAGTACTTC. Protein product: CASSQSHGGVADEQYF.

The rearrangement links TRBV5-1 to TRBJ2-5; 8 positions agree with TRBD2. The CDR3 totals 16 residues. In germline, CDR1 is SGHRS, CDR2 YFSETQ. V trimming: 0 bases; J trimming: 4 bases; junction bases outside the gene matches: 8. The CDR3 DNA sequence: TGCGCCAGCAGCTTGGGGGTAGCGGGGTCTCTAGAGACCCAGTACTTC. It translates to CASSLGVAGSLETQYF.

This clone turned up a few times. The rearrangement links TRBV4-3 to TRBJ2-2, with D possibly TRBD1 on 6 matching bases. Trimming took 0 bases from V and 6 from J, leaving 11 bases between them. Germline CDR1 is LGHNA and CDR2 is YSLEER. The CDR3 totals 15 residues. CDR3 protein: CASSQERGMSGELFF. CDR3 bases: TGCGCCAGCAGCCAAGAGAGGGGGATGTCCGGGGAGCTGTTTTTT.

V is TRBV7-2 and J is TRBJ2-3, with D maybe TRBD1 (5 bases). The CDR3 is 13 amino acids. V was pared by 5 bases and J by 2 bases, with 8 bases between. Germline V CDR1 and CDR2: SGHTA, FQGNSA. CDR3 protein: CASSGANTDTQYF. The CDR3 nucleotides are TGTGCCAGCAGCGGGGCCAACACAGATACGCAGTATTTT.